Listed below are T cell receptor beta chains from one sample, sequenced in a study of beta chain features in type 1 diabetes. Sequencing used immunoSEQ multiplex PCR; TCRdb keeps in-frame clones, though not all of them. In the table there are approximately 57,000 clones, around 56% of which are singletons. The sequenced material came from Tregs from blood. Receptors were obtained from a woman aged 40 to 50 with type 1 diabetes. The CDR3 runs from the conserved cysteine through the conserved F or W. The D gene is left open where the match is weak. Size values are once, few and many counts, or a class for expanded clones, and some rows have none.

TRBD1 few TRBJ1-4 TRBV27 TGTGCCAGCAGTTCCCAGGGGGCGGGGAATGAAAAACTGTTTTTT CASSSQGAGNEKLFF
TRBD1 . TRBJ1-1 TRBV28 TGTGCCAGCAGTCCTCCGGACAGGAGTCTTGAAGCTTTCTTT CASSPPDRSLEAFF
. few TRBJ1-3 TRBV18 TGTGCCAGCTCACCACCGGGGGGTCAAACCCGCTCTGGAAACACCATATATTTT CASSPPGGQTRSGNTIYF
. few TRBJ2-1 TRBV28 TGTGCCACCAGTCAGGGGATTACATACAATGAGCAGTTCTTC CATSQGITYNEQFF
TRBD2 . TRBJ2-1 TRBV5-1 TGCGCCAGCAGCTTTATTTCTGTAGGCGGGAGAACAGCTAGCTCCTACAATGAGCAGTTCTTC CASSFISVGGRTASSYNEQFF
. few TRBJ2-3 TRBV27 TGTGCCAGCCTGCGTTTGGGCACAGATACGCAGTATTTT CASLRLGTDTQYF
. . TRBJ2-3 TRBV19 TGTGCCAGTAGTATTTCTAGCAAAGATACGCAGTATTTT CASSISSKDTQYF
. . TRBJ1-3 TRBV6-5 TGTGCCAGCAGTTACTCCGGACAGCTCTCTGGAAACACCATATATTTT CASSYSGQLSGNTIYF
TRBD1 . TRBJ2-1 TRBV18 TGTGCCAGCTCCCCGACAGGGGATGAGCAGTTCTTC CASSPTGDEQFF
TRBD1 . TRBJ1-5 TRBV29-1 TGCAGCGCGGGACAGGGTCGTCAACAGCCCCAGCATTTT CSAGQGRQQPQHF
. few TRBJ1-5 TRBV7-8 TGTGCCAGCAGCTTAACCGGGACATCCATAGGGCCCCAGCATTTT CASSLTGTSIGPQHF
. . TRBJ2-7 TRBV6-6 TGTGCCAGCAGCATCAGGGTGCTGTACGAGCAGTACTTC CASSIRVLYEQYF
TRBD2 . TRBJ2-1 TRBV18 TGTGCCAGCTCACCCCCCCGACTAGCGGGGGGGCTGCGCAATGAGCAGTTCTTC CASSPPRLAGGLRNEQFF
. few TRBJ1-2 TRBV7-9 TGTGCCAGCAGCCCGGACAGCCCGAGGGGCGGCTACACCTTC CASSPDSPRGGYTF
. . TRBJ1-1 TRBV5-4 TGTGCCAGCAGTCGTGCAGGGTTGGCGGCTTTCTTT CASSRAGLAAFF
. . TRBJ2-3 TRBV2 TGTGCCAGCAGCATTACAGGGCCGCCGAGGGATACGCAGTATTTT CASSITGPPRDTQYF
TRBD1 . TRBJ1-5 TRBV18 TGTGCCAGCTCACCTACACCGGGACAGGATAGCAATCAGCCCCAGCATTTT CASSPTPGQDSNQPQHF
. . TRBJ1-1 TRBV6-5 TGTGCCAGCAGTCCCATCGGGATGAACACTGAAGCTTTCTTT CASSPIGMNTEAFF
. few TRBJ1-2 TRBV7-2 TGTGCCAGCAGCCGTGACCCCGGAGATGGCTACACCTTC CASSRDPGDGYTF
TRBD1 . TRBJ2-6 TRBV27 TGTGCCAGCAGCCAGCGACAGGGGGCTAGCTCTGGGGCCAACGTCCTGACTTTC CASSQRQGASSGANVLTF
TRBD2 . TRBJ2-1 TRBV5-1 TGCGCCAGCAGCTTTGGACTAGCGGCCTACAATGAGCAGTTCTTC CASSFGLAAYNEQFF
. few TRBJ1-2 TRBV20-1 TGCAGTGCTAGCCCTAGCCATGGCTACACCTTC CSASPSHGYTF
. . TRBJ2-1 TRBV5-6 TGTGCCAGCAGTTTTGTGGTGGGCCAAAGCTCCTACAATGAGCAGTTCTTC CASSFVVGQSSYNEQFF
TRBD2 . TRBJ2-1 TRBV18 TGTGCCAGCTCACCCGGGACTAGCGGAAGGGCAGTCAATGAGCAGTTCTTC CASSPGTSGRAVNEQFF
. . TRBJ2-2 TRBV4-3 TGCGCCAGCAGCGAGACAGTAGACACCGGGGAGCTGTTTTTT CASSETVDTGELFF
. . TRBJ1-1 TRBV5-4 TGTGCCAGCAGCTCCCCGCAGGGCACTGAAGCTTTCTTT CASSSPQGTEAFF
. . TRBJ2-1 TRBV5-1 TGCGCCAGCAGCCCGGGCGGGACGGGCCCCGGGAATGAGCAGTTCTTC CASSPGGTGPGNEQFF
. . TRBJ1-1 TRBV6-5 TGTGCCAGCAGTTACTCGAGGGGGGGCCGGGACACTGAAGCTTTCTTT CASSYSRGGRDTEAFF
. . TRBJ2-1 TRBV6-1 TGTGCCAGCACGAGAGTTAATGAGCAGTTCTTC CASTRVNEQFF
. . TRBJ2-5 TRBV2 TGTGCCAGCTCAGCCCGGGGAGATATCGGGGAGGCCCAGTACTTC CASSARGDIGEAQYF
. . TRBJ1-1 TRBV29-1 TGCAGCCATGAAGGGGGAGCGGGCACTGAAGCTTTCTTT CSHEGGAGTEAFF
. . TRBJ1-1 TRBV6-6 TGTGCCAGCAGTTACGTGGGGGGCACTGAAGCTTTCTTT CASSYVGGTEAFF
. . TRBJ2-7 TRBV7-9 TGTGCCAGCAGCTTAGCTCCGGAGTACGAGCAGTACTTC CASSLAPEYEQYF
TRBD1 few TRBJ2-3 TRBV28 TGTGCCAGCAGGGGACAGGGGGCGGAAGGGTGGGATACGCAGTATTTT CASRGQGAEGWDTQYF
TRBD1 . TRBJ2-5 TRBV5-6 TGTGCCAGCGGGTGGACAGGGGGAGAGACCCAGTACTTC CASGWTGGETQYF
TRBD2 few TRBJ2-7 TRBV5-5 TGTGCCAGCAGCTTGGACGGGGGGAGGACCTACGAGCAGTACTTC CASSLDGGRTYEQYF
. . TRBJ1-1 TRBV5-4 TGTGCCAGCAGTCCCCCTCGGGGTCCACGCGGGTTCACTGAAGCTTTCTTT CASSPPRGPRGFTEAFF
. once TRBJ1-1 TRBV5-1 TGCGCCAGCGGGAGTTCAGAGAACACTGAAGCTTTCTTT CASGSSENTEAFF
. . TRBJ1-6 TRBV30 TGTGCCTGGAGTACTACAGGGAGTAATTCACCCCTCCACTTT CAWSTTGSNSPLHF
TRBD1 . TRBJ1-3 TRBV7-2 TGTGCCAGCAGCGACAGGGCTGGAAACACCATATATTTT CASSDRAGNTIYF
. . TRBJ2-1 TRBV19 TGTGCCAGTAGCCGACTGTACAATGAGCAGTTCTTC CASSRLYNEQFF
TRBD2 . TRBJ2-1 TRBV5-1 TGCGCCAGCAAGGCCTATGATAGCGGGACCTACAATGAGCAGTTCTTC CASKAYDSGTYNEQFF
. few TRBJ2-3 TRBV7-2 TGTGCCAGCAGCTTAGCGCGGGGGCGGGGGCACATAAATACGCAGTATTTT CASSLARGRGHINTQYF
. once TRBJ2-5 TRBV5-4 TGTGCCAGCAGCTCCCTTCACAGGGAGGGAGAGACCCAGTACTTC CASSSLHREGETQYF
. . TRBJ2-1 TRBV9 TGTGCCAGCAGCGTAGACGCTCGGTATGAGCAGTTCTTC CASSVDARYEQFF
. few TRBJ1-2 TRBV7-2 TGTGCCAGCAGCCCGATGGCGCAGTTAAGGGGTGGCTACACCTTC CASSPMAQLRGGYTF
TRBD1 few TRBJ2-5 TRBV6-1 TGTGCCAGCAGCCGCGACAGGGGAGAGACCCAGTACTTC CASSRDRGETQYF
. . TRBJ2-5 TRBV5-1 TGCGCCAGCATGTTTGGAGGGATGGGAGAGACCCAGTACTTC CASMFGGMGETQYF
. . TRBJ2-4 TRBV29-1 TGCAGCGTCAGGGGCGGGGGAAACATTCAGTACTTC CSVRGGGNIQYF
. . TRBJ1-5 TRBV29-1 TGCAGCGCTGGGGGACACGGCGATCAGCCCCAGCATTTT CSAGGHGDQPQHF
. . TRBJ2-7 TRBV4-1 TGCGCCAGCAGCCCTTCCCCTCCAGGGGTACTTGCCTACGAGCAGTACTTC CASSPSPPGVLAYEQYF
. . TRBJ1-6 TRBV4-3 TGCGCCAGCAGCCCGGGAGGCGGATCGAATTCACCCCTCCACTTT CASSPGGGSNSPLHF
. . TRBJ1-1 TRBV6-5 TGTGCCAGCAATCAGGGAAGAGCTTTGAACACTGAAGCTTTCTTT CASNQGRALNTEAFF
TRBD1 . TRBJ2-7 TRBV30 TGTGCCTGGAGCCGACCGGGACAGGGCTACGAGCAGTACTTC CAWSRPGQGYEQYF
. few TRBJ2-1 TRBV5-1 TGCGCCAGCAGCTTGGTGAGGGCCAGGGGCCTCTACAATGAGCAGTTCTTC CASSLVRARGLYNEQFF